Listed here is a single TCR beta chain. PCR primers comprised 60 Vbeta and 13 Jbeta primers. Sequencing used immunoSEQ multiplex PCR; TCRdb keeps in-frame clones, though not all of them. This table holds 120,000 to 150,000 clones, approximately 83% found once. This entry belongs to a study of cytomegalovirus exposure and HLA in healthy donors. The CDR3 covers 16 residues. Germline values: CDR1 SGHRS, CDR2 YFSETQ. V gave up 0 bases and J gave up 3 bases, with 15 bases separating them. The V call is TRBV5-1, the J call TRBJ2-5; D remains ambiguous. This clonotype was sampled from a woman in her thirties or forties in good health and CMV-seronegative. The sequenced sample was PBMCs. This chain's CDR3 is CASSLVIPANKETQYF. The CDR3 coding sequence is TGCGCCAGCAGCTTGGTCATCCCCGCGAATAAAGAGACCCAGTACTTC.